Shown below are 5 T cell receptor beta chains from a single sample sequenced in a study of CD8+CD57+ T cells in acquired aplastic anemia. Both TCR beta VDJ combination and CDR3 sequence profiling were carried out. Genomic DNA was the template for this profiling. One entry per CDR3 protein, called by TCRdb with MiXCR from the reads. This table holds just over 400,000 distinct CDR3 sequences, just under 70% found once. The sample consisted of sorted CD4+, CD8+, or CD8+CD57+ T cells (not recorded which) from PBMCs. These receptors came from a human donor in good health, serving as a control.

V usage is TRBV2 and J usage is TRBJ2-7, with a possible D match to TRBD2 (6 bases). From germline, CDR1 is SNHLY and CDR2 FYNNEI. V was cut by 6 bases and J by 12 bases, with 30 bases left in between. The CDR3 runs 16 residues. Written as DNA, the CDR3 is TGTGCCAGCAGCAACACACCCGGGACTTACGAATACGACTTGTACTTC. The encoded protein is CASSNTPGTYEYDLYF.

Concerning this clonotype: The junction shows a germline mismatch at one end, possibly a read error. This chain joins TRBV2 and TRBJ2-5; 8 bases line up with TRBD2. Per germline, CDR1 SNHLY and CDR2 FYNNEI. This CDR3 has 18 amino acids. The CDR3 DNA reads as TGTGCCAGCAGCGAAGCGAGAATAGCGGGGTACGCGCAAGAGACCCAGTACTTC. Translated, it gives CASSEARIAGYAQETQYF.

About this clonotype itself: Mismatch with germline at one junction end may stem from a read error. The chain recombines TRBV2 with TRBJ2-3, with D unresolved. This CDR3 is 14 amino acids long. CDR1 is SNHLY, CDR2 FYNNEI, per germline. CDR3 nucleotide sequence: TGCGCCAGCAGCTTGCAGCGCTCTACAGATACGCAGTATTTT. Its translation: CASSLQRSTDTQYF.

CDR3 nucleotides: TGCAGCGTCCGGCCCAGTAGCACAGATAGCTACACCTTC. As protein: CSVRPSSTDSYTF. V and J are TRBV20-1 and TRBJ1-2; D ambiguous. The germline V gene encodes CDR1 DFQATT and CDR2 SNEGSKA (reference sequence). The CDR3 runs 13 residues.

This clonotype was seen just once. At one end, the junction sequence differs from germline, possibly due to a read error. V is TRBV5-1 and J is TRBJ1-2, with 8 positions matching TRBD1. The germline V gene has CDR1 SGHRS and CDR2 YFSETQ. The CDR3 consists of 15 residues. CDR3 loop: CASSLVGQGAVGYTF. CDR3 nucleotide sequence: TGTGCCAGCAGCTTAGTGGGGCAGGGGGCAGTTGGCTACACCTTC.